These T cell receptor beta chains were read from a single sample in a study of T cells in Graves' hyperthyroidism and ophthalmopathy. TCRdb reprocessed the multiplex PCR reads via MiXCR and lists one record per CDR3 protein. Here the sample spans just under 750,000 distinct CDR3 sequences, over 35% being singletons. Sequences were obtained from blood. Source of these receptors: a woman aged 40 to 50 with Graves' hyperthyroidism. CDR3s include the opening cysteine and the closing phenylalanine or tryptophan.

cdr3_aa,v_call,j_call
CATSRGWDSPLHF,TRBV15,TRBJ1-6
CASSVYPEPGPVYSPLHF,TRBV9,TRBJ1-6
CASSLGVQVETQYF,TRBV5-1,TRBJ2-5
CASSTGTAVDLFF,TRBV11-3,TRBJ1-4
CASSDRGEAFF,TRBV6-5,TRBJ1-1
CASSLEGGRNDYGYTF,TRBV5-1,TRBJ1-2
CASSLTGVAVYGYTF,TRBV5-1,TRBJ1-2
CASSYSRTGPGYTF,TRBV6-5,TRBJ1-2
CASSLAGRNTEAFF,TRBV7-2,TRBJ1-1
CASSPHIDNQPQHF,TRBV12-3/TRBV12-4,TRBJ1-5
CASSIRAGMEGGLFF,TRBV19,TRBJ1-4
CSASTGLVYSNQPQHF,TRBV20-1,TRBJ1-5
CASSPRAGAIYEQYF,TRBV6-6,TRBJ2-7
CASSAGRGLVSYEQYF,TRBV7-9,TRBJ2-7
CSARTPQGREQYF,TRBV20-1,TRBJ2-7
CASSPGQGGSQPQHF,TRBV7-9,TRBJ1-5
CASSLGGTMDTEAFF,TRBV10-3,TRBJ1-1
CASSKDTVNTEAFF,TRBV24-1,TRBJ1-1
CATSDPGQGVTEVFF,TRBV24-1,TRBJ1-1
CASSQEAGNTGELFF,TRBV4-1,TRBJ2-2
CASRGTGSAEAFF,TRBV2,TRBJ1-1
CASSPGQLVSETQYF,TRBV4-1,TRBJ2-5
CASSFEGGASRETQYF,TRBV2,TRBJ2-5
CASSQEPGNQPQHF,TRBV7-9,TRBJ1-5
CASKSTVWKPLGAQYF,TRBV2,TRBJ2-5
CASSDYRYQETQYF,TRBV11-3,TRBJ2-5
CASRWTEDTEAFF,TRBV5-1,TRBJ1-1
CASSEGDNYGYTF,TRBV5-1,TRBJ1-2
CASSSKTSGSVTYF,TRBV7-3,TRBJ2-7
CSVDDGVDRKGQPQHF,TRBV29-1,TRBJ1-5
CSVDHGQADYEQYF,TRBV29-1,TRBJ2-7
CASSYVNTEAFF,TRBV7-2,TRBJ1-1
CASSPHWGRQETQYF,TRBV13,TRBJ2-5
CASSHPTGGNEKLFF,TRBV7-8,TRBJ1-4
CASSESQVYQPQHF,TRBV6-1,TRBJ1-5
CASSLAPSRAETQYF,TRBV5-8,TRBJ2-5
CASSLASPGRVSGNTIYF,TRBV7-6,TRBJ1-3
CSAGGTIETEAFF,TRBV29-1,TRBJ1-1
CSALPFGTGRSYEQYF,TRBV20-1,TRBJ2-7